This T cell receptor (beta chain) was found in a study of cytomegalovirus exposure and HLA in healthy donors. The CDR3 contains 17 residues. This PCR relied on a set of 60 Vbeta primers and 13 Jbeta primers. Method: immunoSEQ multiplex PCR; TCRdb's copy keeps in-frame clones and lacks some. Of about 140,000 clones in the sample, approximately 79% were seen once. This chain connects TRBV21-1 to TRBJ1-1. TRBV21-1 is annotated as a pseudogene. The specimen was PBMCs. The receptor was isolated from a woman in her forties or fifties in good health and CMV-seropositive. CDR3 in amino acids: CASSKNLKEEGNTEAFF. CDR3 DNA: TGTGCCAGCAGCAAAAATTTAAAGGAGGAGGGGAACACTGAAGCTTTCTTT.